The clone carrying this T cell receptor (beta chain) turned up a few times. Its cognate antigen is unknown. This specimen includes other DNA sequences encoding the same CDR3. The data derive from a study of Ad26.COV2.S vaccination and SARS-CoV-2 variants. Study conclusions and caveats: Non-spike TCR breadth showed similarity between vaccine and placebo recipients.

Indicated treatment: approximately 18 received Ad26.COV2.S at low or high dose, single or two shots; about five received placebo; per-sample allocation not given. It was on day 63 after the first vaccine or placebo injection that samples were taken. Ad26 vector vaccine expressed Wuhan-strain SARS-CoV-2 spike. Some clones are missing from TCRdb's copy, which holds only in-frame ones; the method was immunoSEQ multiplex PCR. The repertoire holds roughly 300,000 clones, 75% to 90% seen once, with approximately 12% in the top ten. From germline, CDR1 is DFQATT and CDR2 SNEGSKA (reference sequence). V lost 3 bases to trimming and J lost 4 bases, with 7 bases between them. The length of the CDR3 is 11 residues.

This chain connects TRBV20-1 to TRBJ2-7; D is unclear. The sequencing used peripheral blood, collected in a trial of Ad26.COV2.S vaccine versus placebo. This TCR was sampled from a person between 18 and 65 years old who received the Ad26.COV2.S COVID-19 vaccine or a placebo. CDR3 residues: CSASGGYEQYF. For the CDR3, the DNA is TGCAGTGCTAGTGGTGGGTACGAGCAGTACTTC.